The subject of this entry is one TCR beta chain. This clonotype came up a few times. No antigen is known for it. Nothing much larger sits one base from this clone, and base qualities are not available. These data are taken from a study of T cell repertoires in cytomegalovirus infection (dated by TCRdb to between 2019 and 2020). Regarding the complete study: Alongside well-studied HLA-B-restricted epitopes, the peptide stimulations were aimed at recently identified HLA-C-restricted CMV epitopes, whose presentation resists viral immunomodulation. Because public TCR beta signatures pointed to carriage of CMV infection together with the matching HLA type, the HLA type of each donor mattered for the analysis. General study outcomes and caveats: In both this cohort and an independent roughly 400-donor cohort, the cumulative frequency of public TCR beta family members distinguished carriers of CMV infection plus the relevant HLA type. The ex vivo response was dominated by HLA-C-restricted CMV-specific TCR beta clonotypes, and the single most frequent clonotype in two of eight donors was supplied by these HLA-C-restricted clonotypes.

According to the study, the label for this sample's treatment or condition signals: in vitro stimulation with specific CMV peptide epitopes to enrich CMV-specific T cells. V drops 7 bases and J drops 0 bases, leaving 17 bases in between. There are 16 amino acids in the CDR3, from cysteine to phenylalanine inclusive. Only CDR3 DNA remains: 48 bases, in frame from the first base. From a lookup of the germline V gene (reference sequence), CDR1 and CDR2 are LNHDA and SQIVND. The sample was run on an Illumina HiSeq 1500. TCRdb reanalyzed the raw reads on its own, using fastp at Q25 for trimming and MiXCR for clone calling, and kept in-frame beta chains. Rows with one shared CDR3 protein collapse into an entry with the most common genes and DNA. The sample table shows about 830,000 distinct CDR3 sequences, and over 25% are seen once. 9.5% to 15% of the sample is held by the ten biggest clonotypes.

Sequenced here: cultured CD8+ T cells from PBMCs, sampled from culture after CMV antigen stimulation. This TCR was recovered from a human donor in good health (CMV status not recorded). Some clones in this sample may be carry-over from other donors' samples. The chain uses TRBV19 and TRBJ2-3, with the D gene not clear enough to name. The CDR3 corresponds to CASNQNGPPSTDTQYF. The nucleotide sequence is given as TGTGCCAGTAACCAAAACGGTCCACCTAGCACAGATACGCAGTATTTT.